What follows are 3 T cell receptor beta chains derived from one specimen sequenced in a study of blood T cells in healthy people across ages. The use of a sample-barcoded 5' primer and a J-beta primer mix characterized a second PCR of about 7 to 12 cycles. From the 5' RACE reads, TCRdb called clonotypes with MiXCR, one entry per CDR3 protein. The sample records hundreds of thousands of distinct CDR3 sequences, less than 40% being singletons. The sequencing sample was made of blood. All receptors come from an elderly woman in good health.

This chain joins TRBV20-1 and TRBJ1-5; D is possibly TRBD1 (6 bases). The CDR3 consists of 14 residues. V shed 6 bases and J shed 2 bases, with 14 bases lying between them. Germline V gene sequence: CDR1 DFQATT, CDR2 SNEGSKA (reference sequence). CDR3 nucleotides: TGCAGTGCCCAGGTTCCAGGGGGCAATCAGCCCCAGCATTTT. Translating it yields CSAQVPGGNQPQHF.

This clonotype occurred many times. The chain combines TRBV7-2 with TRBJ2-3; D is undetermined. The CDR3 consists of 15 residues. Looked up from germline, CDR1 is SGHTA and CDR2 is FQGNSA. Trimming shortened V by 0 bases and J by 2 bases, and 9 bases separated the two germline ends. The CDR3 reads CASSLALGTTDTQYF. Written as DNA, the CDR3 is TGTGCCAGCAGCTTAGCGCTGGGAACCACAGATACGCAGTATTTT.

A word on this clonotype: At one end the junction does not follow the germline gene, possibly because of a read error. This sequence joins TRBV20-1 and TRBJ2-6, with D perhaps matching TRBD1 or TRBD2 (5 bases each). Germline values: CDR1 DFQATT, CDR2 SNEGSKA (reference sequence). The CDR3 has 17 residues. The CDR3 DNA reads as TGCAGTGCTCCCTTGGGGCAGGCGGGCTCTGGGGCCAACGTCCGGACTTTC. Translation: CSAPLGQAGSGANVRTF.